The clone carrying this T cell receptor beta chain has just one count. The antigen is not known. Healthy donors of bone marrow made up the group. The data belong to a study of cytomegalovirus exposure and HLA in healthy donors. Whole-study findings and limits: Owing to their indistinguishability, certain V segments, notably TRBV6-2 and TRBV6-3, were excluded. When presence/absence was analysed, sequencing depth was taken to be roughly uniform across donors.

Primers for the PCR totalled 60 Vbeta and 13 Jbeta. The data were produced by immunoSEQ multiplex PCR, yet TCRdb's version contains in-frame clones alone and is incomplete. The sample carries 130,000 to 150,000 clones, about 80% recorded once. CDR3 size: 14 residues. With 6 bases clipped from V and 2 bases from J, the junction kept 4 bases outside the gene matches. Germline V gene sequence: CDR1 LNHDA, CDR2 SQIVND (reference sequence). The clonotype originates from a male donor in good health and CMV-seronegative. The material sequenced was PBMCs. The rearrangement joins TRBV19 to TRBJ1-2; TRBD1 matches 9 bases. The CDR3 DNA reads as TGTGCCAGTAGGAGGACAGGGGAAAACTATGGCTACACCTTC. Translated: CASRRTGENYGYTF.